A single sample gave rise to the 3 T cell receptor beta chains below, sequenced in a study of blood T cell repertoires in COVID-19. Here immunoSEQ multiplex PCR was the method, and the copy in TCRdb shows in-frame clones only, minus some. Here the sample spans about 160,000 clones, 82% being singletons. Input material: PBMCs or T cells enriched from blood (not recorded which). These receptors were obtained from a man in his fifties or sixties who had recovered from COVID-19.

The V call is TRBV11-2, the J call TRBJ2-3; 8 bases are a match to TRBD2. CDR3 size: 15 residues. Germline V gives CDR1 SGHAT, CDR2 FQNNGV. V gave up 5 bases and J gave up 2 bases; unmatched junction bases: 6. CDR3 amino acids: CASSREGVNTDTQYF. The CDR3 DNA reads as TGTGCCAGCAGCCGGGAGGGGGTAAACACAGATACGCAGTATTTT.

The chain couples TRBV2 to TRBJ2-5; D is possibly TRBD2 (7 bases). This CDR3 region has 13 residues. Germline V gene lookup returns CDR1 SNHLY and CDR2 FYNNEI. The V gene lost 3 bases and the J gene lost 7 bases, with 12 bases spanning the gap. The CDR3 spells CASSEGRGLTQYF. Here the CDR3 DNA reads TGTGCCAGCAGTGAGGGGCGGGGGCTGACCCAGTACTTC.

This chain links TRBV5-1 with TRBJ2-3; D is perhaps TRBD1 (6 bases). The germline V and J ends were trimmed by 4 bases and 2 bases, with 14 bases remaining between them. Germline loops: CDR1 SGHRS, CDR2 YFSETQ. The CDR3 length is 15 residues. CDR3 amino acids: CASSLGDKHTDTQYF. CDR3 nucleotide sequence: TGCGCCAGCAGCCTCGGGGACAAACACACAGATACGCAGTATTTT.